These T cell receptor beta chains were read from a single sample in a study of T cell changes during pregnancy in multiple sclerosis. The table came from immunoSEQ multiplex PCR; TCRdb's copy has only in-frame clones and leaves some out. The sample records roughly 75,000 clones, 89% being singletons. The sequencing used peripheral blood, collected before pregnancy. These receptors all stem from a female donor with multiple sclerosis, enrolled in a pregnancy study. Both conserved end residues are part of each CDR3. Fields, in order: D gene, V gene, J gene, clone size, CDR3 DNA, CDR3 protein. A D gene is named only where the DNA matches it firmly. For some rows the clone size is stated as once, few or many, or as a class when expanded; others skip it.

D gene: .; V gene: TRBV2; J gene: TRBJ1-4; clone size: .; CDR3 DNA: TGTGCCAGCCGAGGGGGATTAAATGAAAAACTGTTTTTT; CDR3 protein: CASRGGLNEKLFF
D gene: .; V gene: TRBV7-2; J gene: TRBJ1-5; clone size: .; CDR3 DNA: TGTGCCAGCAGCTTGCGGGGGGATCAGCCCCAGCATTTT; CDR3 protein: CASSLRGDQPQHF
D gene: TRBD1; V gene: TRBV25-1; J gene: TRBJ1-2; clone size: .; CDR3 DNA: TGTGCCAGCAGCGGGGGACAGGGGTCGGCTAATGGCTACACCTTC; CDR3 protein: CASSGGQGSANGYTF
D gene: .; V gene: TRBV5-4; J gene: TRBJ1-1; clone size: few; CDR3 DNA: TGTGCCAGCAGCTTGTCGAGGGAGGTAGCTTTCTTT; CDR3 protein: CASSLSREVAFF
D gene: TRBD1; V gene: TRBV2; J gene: TRBJ1-1; clone size: .; CDR3 DNA: TGTGCCAGCAGTGAAGGGACAGGGGCTGAAGCTTTCTTT; CDR3 protein: CASSEGTGAEAFF
D gene: TRBD1; V gene: TRBV14; J gene: TRBJ2-3; clone size: .; CDR3 DNA: TGTGCCAGCAGCCCCCCGGGACAGGGGAGGGCAGATACGCAGTATTTT; CDR3 protein: CASSPPGQGRADTQYF
D gene: TRBD2; V gene: TRBV27; J gene: TRBJ2-7; clone size: .; CDR3 DNA: TGTGCCAGCTCGGCCGCGGGGGGCTACGAGCAGTACTTC; CDR3 protein: CASSAAGGYEQYF
D gene: TRBD2; V gene: TRBV5-4; J gene: TRBJ2-1; clone size: .; CDR3 DNA: TGTGCCAGCAGCTTCTTTCTTAGCGGGGGAGATGAGCAGTTCTTC; CDR3 protein: CASSFFLSGGDEQFF
D gene: .; V gene: TRBV7-9; J gene: TRBJ1-4; clone size: .; CDR3 DNA: TGTGCCAGCAGACCAATGGGGGCCAATAATGAAAAACTGTTTTTT; CDR3 protein: CASRPMGANNEKLFF
D gene: .; V gene: TRBV5-1; J gene: TRBJ2-3; clone size: few; CDR3 DNA: TGCGCCAGCAGCTTGAGCGTGACAGGTGGGGATACGCAGTATTTT; CDR3 protein: CASSLSVTGGDTQYF
D gene: .; V gene: TRBV7-2; J gene: TRBJ1-2; clone size: .; CDR3 DNA: TGTGCCAGCAGCCCCCAGGGAGGGTTAGGCTACACCTTC; CDR3 protein: CASSPQGGLGYTF
D gene: .; V gene: TRBV19; J gene: TRBJ2-7; clone size: .; CDR3 DNA: TGTGCCAGTAGACAGGATCACTCCTACGAGCAGTACTTC; CDR3 protein: CASRQDHSYEQYF
D gene: .; V gene: TRBV2; J gene: TRBJ1-2; clone size: .; CDR3 DNA: TGTGCCAGCGACCCCACGGGAGGATTGCATGGCTACACCTTC; CDR3 protein: CASDPTGGLHGYTF
D gene: TRBD2; V gene: TRBV6-4; J gene: TRBJ2-2; clone size: medium-sized; CDR3 DNA: TGTGCCAGCAGTGACGCTAGCGGGGGGGCCGGGGAGCTGTTTTTT; CDR3 protein: CASSDASGGAGELFF